A selection of T cell receptor beta chains follows, all from one sample in a study of control samples from healthy donors and cancer patients. Here immunoSEQ multiplex PCR was the method, and the copy in TCRdb shows in-frame clones only, minus some. The top ten clones hold approximately 12% of a sample with about 160,000 clones, 85% to 90% of them seen once. Material for sequencing was blood. These receptors came from a young man in good health. CDR3s include the opening cysteine and the closing phenylalanine or tryptophan. The D gene is left open where the match is weak. Expanded clones are given a class, and other clones once, few, many or no size at all.

V	J	size	D	CDR3	DNA
TRBV6-5	TRBJ1-5	few	-	CASSYGQSGNQPQHF	TGTGCCAGCAGTTATGGACAGAGCGGTAATCAGCCCCAGCATTTT
TRBV10-3	TRBJ2-7	once	-	CAISGPYGQYF	TGTGCCATCAGTGGCCCCTACGGGCAGTACTTC
TRBV27	TRBJ1-5	-	-	CASHMRGYSNQPQHF	TGTGCCAGCCATATGCGGGGATATAGCAATCAGCCCCAGCATTTT
TRBV19	TRBJ2-2	-	-	CASATIGTGELFF	TGTGCCAGTGCAACGATTGGCACCGGGGAGCTGTTTTTT
TRBV5-1	TRBJ2-7	-	-	CASSSGPGPYEQYF	TGCGCCAGCAGCTCAGGCCCAGGCCCGTACGAGCAGTACTTC
TRBV5-1	TRBJ2-2	few	-	CASSLSEGLPGELFF	TGCGCCAGCAGCTTATCCGAGGGTCTTCCCGGGGAGCTGTTTTTT
TRBV6-5	TRBJ1-3	-	TRBD1	CASSSSGGENTIYF	TGTGCCAGCAGTTCATCAGGGGGGGAAAACACCATATATTTT
TRBV3-1/TRBV3-2	TRBJ1-6	-	-	CASSPSWSSYNSPLHF	TGTGCCAGCAGCCCTTCATGGAGCTCCTATAATTCACCCCTCCACTTT
TRBV5-1	TRBJ1-2	-	-	CASSPRRARGYTF	TGCGCCAGCAGCCCGCGGAGAGCTCGTGGCTACACCTTC
TRBV2	TRBJ2-7	-	-	CASSGKGWEQYF	TGTGCCAGCAGTGGAAAGGGTTGGGAGCAGTACTTC
TRBV3-1/TRBV3-2	TRBJ2-1	few	-	CASSGSRSSYNEQFF	TGTGCCAGTTCCGGCTCAAGGTCCTCCTACAATGAGCAGTTCTTC
TRBV4-1	TRBJ1-1	-	-	CASSPPGGVNTEAFF	TGCGCCAGCAGTCCTCCGGGGGGAGTGAACACTGAAGCTTTCTTT
TRBV7-9	TRBJ1-4	-	TRBD1	CASSSWTGAVEKLFF	TGTGCCAGCAGCTCCTGGACAGGAGCGGTTGAAAAACTGTTTTTT
TRBV6-5	TRBJ1-2	-	-	CASRQGRLDGYTF	TGTGCCAGCAGGCAGGGACGGCTTGATGGCTACACCTTC
TRBV28	TRBJ1-2	once	-	CASNRNNYGYTF	TGTGCCAGCAATCGGAATAACTATGGCTACACCTTC
TRBV2	TRBJ2-7	-	-	CASRRLDEQYF	TGTGCCAGCAGGAGACTTGACGAGCAGTACTTC
TRBV7-9	TRBJ2-1	-	TRBD2	CASSPGASGRDEQFF	TGTGCCAGCAGCCCGGGGGCTAGCGGGAGAGATGAGCAGTTCTTC
TRBV6-5	TRBJ2-7	-	-	CASSFGDVPQQYF	TGTGCCAGCAGCTTTGGGGATGTACCCCAGCAGTACTTC
TRBV11-1	TRBJ1-1	-	-	CASRLGGLDTEAFF	TGTGCCAGCAGGCTCGGGGGGCTGGACACTGAAGCTTTCTTT
TRBV4-1	TRBJ1-5	-	-	CASSLFHSSNQPQHF	TGCGCCAGCAGCCTTTTCCACAGCAGCAATCAGCCCCAGCATTTT
TRBV29-1	TRBJ2-1	-	-	CSAGRNEQFF	TGCAGCGCCGGCCGCAATGAGCAGTTCTTC
TRBV27	TRBJ1-2	-	-	CASRHRTVDLNYGYTF	TGTGCCAGCAGACACCGGACGGTAGACTTAAACTATGGCTACACCTTC
TRBV11-3	TRBJ2-7	-	-	CASSRGRGPDEQYF	TGTGCCAGCAGCCGCGGGCGGGGGCCCGACGAGCAGTACTTC
TRBV4-2	TRBJ1-1	-	-	CASSHAQGGGEAFF	TGTGCCAGCAGCCATGCACAGGGCGGAGGTGAAGCTTTCTTT
TRBV3-1/TRBV3-2	TRBJ1-3	-	TRBD1	CASSRQGVTGNTIYF	TGTGCCAGCAGCCGTCAGGGGGTTACTGGAAACACCATATATTTT
TRBV14	TRBJ2-7	-	-	CASSQVMSGYEQYF	TGTGCCAGCAGCCAAGTCATGAGTGGCTACGAGCAGTACTTC
TRBV19	TRBJ1-2	-	-	CASIPVPTGNYGYTF	TGTGCCAGTATCCCTGTCCCAACAGGAAACTATGGCTACACCTTC
TRBV7-8	TRBJ2-1	once	TRBD2	CASSLGPLGFAGGFMEQFF	TGTGCCAGCAGCTTAGGCCCTTTAGGGTTCGCGGGGGGTTTTATGGAGCAGTTCTTC
TRBV14	TRBJ1-4	-	-	CASSPREHEKLFF	TGTGCCAGCAGCCCCAGGGAGCATGAAAAACTGTTTTTT
TRBV25-1	TRBJ2-1	-	-	CASPSGTVAYNEQFF	TGTGCCAGCCCCAGTGGGACGGTGGCCTACAATGAGCAGTTCTTC
TRBV7-2	TRBJ1-2	-	TRBD1	CARTGGLTNYGYTF	TGTGCCAGGACAGGGGGGCTTACTAACTATGGCTACACCTTC
TRBV5-5	TRBJ2-3	-	-	CASVLEWGADTQYF	TGTGCCAGCGTCCTCGAGTGGGGGGCAGATACGCAGTATTTT
TRBV6-6	TRBJ1-5	-	TRBD1	CASSFTGGGNQPQHF	TGTGCCAGCAGTTTTACAGGGGGCGGGAATCAGCCCCAGCATTTT
TRBV7-2	TRBJ1-4	-	-	CASSWGLPGIEKLFF	TGTGCCAGCAGCTGGGGACTGCCCGGAATTGAAAAACTGTTTTTT
TRBV6-6	TRBJ1-1	-	-	CASSSGNMNTEAFF	TGTGCCAGCAGTTCAGGGAACATGAACACTGAAGCTTTCTTT
TRBV7-6	TRBJ2-3	once	-	CASSKFMGGGADTQYF	TGTGCCAGCAGTAAATTTATGGGGGGGGGCGCCGATACGCAGTATTTT
TRBV27	TRBJ2-7	-	-	CASSLSILGVNEQYF	TGTGCCAGCAGTTTATCGATTCTGGGGGTCAACGAGCAGTACTTC